These T cell receptor beta chains were read from a single sample in a study of T-cell reconstitution after alpha-beta-depleted transplantation in children. TCRdb reanalysed the PCR reads using MiXCR and keeps one entry per CDR3 protein. Here the sample spans several thousand distinct CDR3 sequences, 25% to 35% being singletons. The starting material was peripheral blood, obtained 60 days after TCRalphabeta/CD19-depleted stem cell transplant. These receptors were taken from a boy under two years old who had a stem cell transplant for SCID, so the T cells may come from the graft donor. The conserved cysteine and the conserved F or W are not part of the CDR3 here. Each record gives: V gene, J gene, clone size, CDR3 protein. Only some rows state a clone size, as once, few, many or a class for expanded clones.

v_call: TRBV7-9
j_call: TRBJ2-5
clone_size: many
cdr3_aa: ASSSPSVRH

v_call: TRBV7-9
j_call: TRBJ1-1
clone_size: many
cdr3_aa: ASSWRTEAF

v_call: TRBV12-3/TRBV12-4
j_call: TRBJ2-3
clone_size: medium-sized
cdr3_aa: ASSLGEWGTDTQY

v_call: TRBV10-3
j_call: TRBJ2-3
clone_size: medium-sized
cdr3_aa: ASSARGVTDTQY

v_call: TRBV20-1
j_call: TRBJ1-5
clone_size: medium-sized
cdr3_aa: SAKGGGFNQPQH

v_call: TRBV5-1
j_call: TRBJ2-2
clone_size: few
cdr3_aa: ASSLEPSGRANTGELF

v_call: TRBV28
j_call: TRBJ1-5
clone_size: .
cdr3_aa: ASNRPGRNQPQH

v_call: TRBV7-9
j_call: TRBJ2-2
clone_size: .
cdr3_aa: ASSLLAIGEELF

v_call: TRBV7-2
j_call: TRBJ2-4
clone_size: many
cdr3_aa: ASSLTGLIAKNIQY

v_call: TRBV7-3
j_call: TRBJ2-1
clone_size: medium-sized
cdr3_aa: ASSLKGPPMYNEQF

v_call: TRBV4-1
j_call: TRBJ2-7
clone_size: medium-sized
cdr3_aa: ASSQVPRGYEQY

v_call: TRBV20-1
j_call: TRBJ2-3
clone_size: medium-sized
cdr3_aa: SAREPYGVPDTQY

v_call: TRBV20-1
j_call: TRBJ2-3
clone_size: .
cdr3_aa: SARKGADTQY

v_call: TRBV5-5
j_call: TRBJ2-5
clone_size: .
cdr3_aa: AIGPGPRETQY

v_call: TRBV7-2
j_call: TRBJ2-3
clone_size: .
cdr3_aa: ASSPKTTQY

v_call: TRBV7-6
j_call: TRBJ1-1
clone_size: many
cdr3_aa: ASSFPGYDTEAF

v_call: TRBV5-1
j_call: TRBJ2-6
clone_size: .
cdr3_aa: ASSLIYRGLSYSGANVLT

v_call: TRBV7-5
j_call: TRBJ2-1
clone_size: .
cdr3_aa: ISVPEAYWDRSYNEQF

v_call: TRBV20-1
j_call: TRBJ2-5
clone_size: .
cdr3_aa: SARDTYQETQY

v_call: TRBV4-1
j_call: TRBJ2-7
clone_size: medium-sized
cdr3_aa: ASSQGFPYEQY

v_call: TRBV9
j_call: TRBJ2-1
clone_size: medium-sized
cdr3_aa: ASSYWDRVYNEQF

v_call: TRBV27
j_call: TRBJ1-3
clone_size: medium-sized
cdr3_aa: ASSKFYGNTIY

v_call: TRBV5-6
j_call: TRBJ2-3
clone_size: many
cdr3_aa: ASSSGAGGVAADTQY

v_call: TRBV29-1
j_call: TRBJ2-6
clone_size: .
cdr3_aa: SVEGQGSGANVLT

v_call: TRBV4-2
j_call: TRBJ2-5
clone_size: .
cdr3_aa: ASSQGVAGDQETQY

v_call: TRBV6-5
j_call: TRBJ1-6
clone_size: medium-sized
cdr3_aa: ASTVQIYNSPLH

v_call: TRBV5-1
j_call: TRBJ1-1
clone_size: medium-sized
cdr3_aa: ASSWDRLNTEAF

v_call: TRBV7-9
j_call: TRBJ2-7
clone_size: many
cdr3_aa: ASSAFFGRSRSYEQY

v_call: TRBV5-6
j_call: TRBJ2-2
clone_size: .
cdr3_aa: AMGPGKDRGSWTGELF

v_call: TRBV4-2
j_call: TRBJ2-5
clone_size: medium-sized
cdr3_aa: ASSQERHPPETQY

v_call: TRBV12-3/TRBV12-4
j_call: TRBJ1-2
clone_size: few
cdr3_aa: ASSSSPSSYT

v_call: TRBV23-1
j_call: TRBJ2-7
clone_size: .
cdr3_aa: ARDSHGQARNYEQY

v_call: TRBV7-9
j_call: TRBJ2-7
clone_size: .
cdr3_aa: ASSLDVDYEQY

v_call: TRBV10-3
j_call: TRBJ2-7
clone_size: many
cdr3_aa: AISEHRDSYEQY

v_call: TRBV7-3
j_call: TRBJ2-1
clone_size: many
cdr3_aa: ASSYKILGQF

v_call: TRBV5-1
j_call: TRBJ1-2
clone_size: medium-sized
cdr3_aa: ASSPVRGTVYT

v_call: TRBV7-6
j_call: TRBJ2-5
clone_size: .
cdr3_aa: ASSLIRAETQY

v_call: TRBV15
j_call: TRBJ2-2
clone_size: once
cdr3_aa: ATSSGTSGITGELF

v_call: TRBV5-1
j_call: TRBJ2-5
clone_size: medium-sized
cdr3_aa: ASSRDTQGETQY

v_call: TRBV20-1
j_call: TRBJ2-7
clone_size: .
cdr3_aa: SASSGSSYEQY

v_call: TRBV11-2
j_call: TRBJ2-1
clone_size: many
cdr3_aa: ASSSRRAGVNEQF

v_call: TRBV20-1
j_call: TRBJ2-3
clone_size: many
cdr3_aa: SATPPQGRVADTQY

v_call: TRBV12-3/TRBV12-4
j_call: TRBJ2-3
clone_size: .
cdr3_aa: ASSSRLASYPDTQY

v_call: TRBV12-3/TRBV12-4
j_call: TRBJ1-6
clone_size: medium-sized
cdr3_aa: ASSLPGANSPLH

v_call: TRBV20-1
j_call: TRBJ1-2
clone_size: medium-sized
cdr3_aa: SASTGGYYGYT

v_call: TRBV5-1
j_call: TRBJ1-6
clone_size: medium-sized
cdr3_aa: ASSMDRSSYNSPLH

v_call: TRBV5-1
j_call: TRBJ2-7
clone_size: .
cdr3_aa: ASSSGLGNYEQY

v_call: TRBV4-1
j_call: TRBJ2-1
clone_size: .
cdr3_aa: ASSQVPSGQRDDEQF

v_call: TRBV7-8
j_call: TRBJ2-3
clone_size: .
cdr3_aa: ASSLGEVTDTQY

v_call: TRBV5-1
j_call: TRBJ1-5
clone_size: medium-sized
cdr3_aa: ASSLKGGRNQPQH

v_call: TRBV11-2
j_call: TRBJ1-6
clone_size: many
cdr3_aa: ASSRPGQGINSPLH

v_call: TRBV6-5
j_call: TRBJ2-2
clone_size: medium-sized
cdr3_aa: ASSNRDSRNTGELF

v_call: TRBV7-3
j_call: TRBJ2-7
clone_size: many
cdr3_aa: ASSLTGDGAYEQY

v_call: TRBV28
j_call: TRBJ2-3
clone_size: .
cdr3_aa: ASSIWAADTQY

v_call: TRBV3-1
j_call: TRBJ2-1
clone_size: .
cdr3_aa: ATRTSGTNEQF

v_call: TRBV5-3
j_call: TRBJ2-3
clone_size: .
cdr3_aa: ARGPGAGGPTDTQY

v_call: TRBV7-9
j_call: TRBJ2-7
clone_size: .
cdr3_aa: ASSLLEGLNEQY

v_call: TRBV12-3/TRBV12-4
j_call: TRBJ2-3
clone_size: .
cdr3_aa: ASSPENTDTQY

v_call: TRBV6-5
j_call: TRBJ1-5
clone_size: medium-sized
cdr3_aa: ASISTDQPQH